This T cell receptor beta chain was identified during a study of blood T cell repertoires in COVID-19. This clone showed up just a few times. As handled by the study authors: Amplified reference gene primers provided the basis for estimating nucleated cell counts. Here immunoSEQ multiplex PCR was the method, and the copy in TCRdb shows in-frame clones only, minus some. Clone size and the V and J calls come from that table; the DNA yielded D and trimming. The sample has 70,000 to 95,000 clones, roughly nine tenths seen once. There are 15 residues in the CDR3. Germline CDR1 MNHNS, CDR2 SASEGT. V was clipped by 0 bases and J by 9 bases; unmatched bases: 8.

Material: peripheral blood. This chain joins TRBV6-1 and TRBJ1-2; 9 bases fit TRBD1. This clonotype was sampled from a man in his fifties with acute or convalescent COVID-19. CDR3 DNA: TGTGCCAGCAGTGAAGCGGCGGGACAGGGTGCCCGCTACACCTTC. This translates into CASSEAAGQGARYTF.